This is a list of T cell receptor beta chains from one sample in a study of T cell responses to AZD1222 COVID-19 vaccine. TCRdb keeps only in-frame clones here, not all; method: immunoSEQ multiplex PCR. The sample consists of about 75,000 clones, approximately 90% of them appearing once. Here the sequenced sample was peripheral blood, taken 28 days after the second dose of the MenACWY control vaccine. The receptors here all came from an adult who received the MenACWY meningococcal vaccine as a control. Both conserved end residues are part of each CDR3. Fields, in order: CDR3 DNA, CDR3 protein, V gene, J gene, clone size, D gene. D genes are given only for firm matches. Size values are once, few and many counts, or a class for expanded clones, and some rows have none.

CDR3 DNA: TGTGCCAGCAGTGAATCATGGAGGGGCACCTACGAGCAGTACTTC
CDR3 protein: CASSESWRGTYEQYF
V gene: TRBV6-1
J gene: TRBJ2-7
clone size: NA
D gene: NA

CDR3 DNA: TGTGCCAGCAGTCCGCTCCTACAGGGCGGCTATGGCTACACCTTC
CDR3 protein: CASSPLLQGGYGYTF
V gene: TRBV6-5
J gene: TRBJ1-2
clone size: NA
D gene: NA

CDR3 DNA: TGTGCCAGCAGCCAACTCCGGGGGGCGGAGACCCAGTACTTC
CDR3 protein: CASSQLRGAETQYF
V gene: TRBV3-1/TRBV3-2
J gene: TRBJ2-5
clone size: NA
D gene: NA

CDR3 DNA: TGTGCCAGCAGGCCAGAAATCTACGAGCAGTACTTC
CDR3 protein: CASRPEIYEQYF
V gene: TRBV2
J gene: TRBJ2-7
clone size: once
D gene: NA

CDR3 DNA: TGTGCCTGGAGTTTACGGGGCAATCAGCCCCAGCATTTT
CDR3 protein: CAWSLRGNQPQHF
V gene: TRBV30
J gene: TRBJ1-5
clone size: NA
D gene: NA

CDR3 DNA: TGTGCCAGCAGTTTGGTGGGGAACTATGGCTACACCTTC
CDR3 protein: CASSLVGNYGYTF
V gene: TRBV28
J gene: TRBJ1-2
clone size: NA
D gene: NA

CDR3 DNA: TGTGCCAGCAGTGAATTTGCTGGGGCCGCAACTAATGAAAAACTGTTTTTT
CDR3 protein: CASSEFAGAATNEKLFF
V gene: TRBV25-1
J gene: TRBJ1-4
clone size: NA
D gene: NA

CDR3 DNA: TGTGCCAGCAGTCGATTAAGCGGGACAGGCTCTGGAAACACCATATATTTT
CDR3 protein: CASSRLSGTGSGNTIYF
V gene: TRBV7-9
J gene: TRBJ1-3
clone size: NA
D gene: TRBD1

CDR3 DNA: TGTGCCAGCGAGACCGGGACAGGGAACACCGGGGAGCTGTTTTTT
CDR3 protein: CASETGTGNTGELFF
V gene: TRBV9
J gene: TRBJ2-2
clone size: NA
D gene: TRBD1

CDR3 DNA: TGTGCCACCCGGGTCACCTACGAGCAGTACTTC
CDR3 protein: CATRVTYEQYF
V gene: TRBV28
J gene: TRBJ2-7
clone size: NA
D gene: NA

CDR3 DNA: TGTGCCAGCTCACCACCGTTAAGGACAGGGCAGAACTATGGCTACACCTTC
CDR3 protein: CASSPPLRTGQNYGYTF
V gene: TRBV18
J gene: TRBJ1-2
clone size: once
D gene: TRBD1

CDR3 DNA: TGTGCCAGCAGCGCTGGGGGCAGTACCTACGAGCAGTACTTC
CDR3 protein: CASSAGGSTYEQYF
V gene: TRBV9
J gene: TRBJ2-7
clone size: NA
D gene: NA

CDR3 DNA: TGTGCCAGCAGTAAAACCGGGACAGGGGTCGAGCAGTACTTC
CDR3 protein: CASSKTGTGVEQYF
V gene: TRBV6-5
J gene: TRBJ2-7
clone size: NA
D gene: TRBD1

CDR3 DNA: TGCAGCGGAGGGGAGATGGGTAATGAAAAACTGTTTTTT
CDR3 protein: CSGGEMGNEKLFF
V gene: TRBV29-1
J gene: TRBJ1-4
clone size: NA
D gene: NA

CDR3 DNA: TGTGCCAGCAGTGAAAATGGGGGACAGCTCGTCGCCAAAAACATTCAGTACTTC
CDR3 protein: CASSENGGQLVAKNIQYF
V gene: TRBV2
J gene: TRBJ2-4
clone size: NA
D gene: TRBD1

CDR3 DNA: TGCGCCTCGGAAAGCGGGGGTAGGACCGGGGAGCTGTTTTTT
CDR3 protein: CASESGGRTGELFF
V gene: TRBV10-2
J gene: TRBJ2-2
clone size: NA
D gene: TRBD2

CDR3 DNA: TGTGCCATCAAGGGGGGTGGCACTGAAGCTTTCTTT
CDR3 protein: CAIKGGGTEAFF
V gene: TRBV10-3
J gene: TRBJ1-1
clone size: NA
D gene: NA

CDR3 DNA: TGTGCCAGCAGCCCGGACACTAACACTGAAGCTTTCTTT
CDR3 protein: CASSPDTNTEAFF
V gene: TRBV7-9
J gene: TRBJ1-1
clone size: NA
D gene: NA

CDR3 DNA: TGTGCCAGTAGTCTGGGGACACTATACAATGAGCAGTTCTTC
CDR3 protein: CASSLGTLYNEQFF
V gene: TRBV19
J gene: TRBJ2-1
clone size: NA
D gene: NA

CDR3 DNA: TGCAGTGCTAGGTCGGAGACCCAGTACTTC
CDR3 protein: CSARSETQYF
V gene: TRBV20-1
J gene: TRBJ2-5
clone size: NA
D gene: NA

CDR3 DNA: TGTGCCAGCAGTTACGGGACCCCCCGGGATACGCAGTATTTT
CDR3 protein: CASSYGTPRDTQYF
V gene: TRBV6-5
J gene: TRBJ2-3
clone size: few
D gene: NA

CDR3 DNA: TGTGCCACCAGCAGACTAGCCGGGACCGACTATGGCTACACCTTC
CDR3 protein: CATSRLAGTDYGYTF
V gene: TRBV15
J gene: TRBJ1-2
clone size: NA
D gene: NA

CDR3 DNA: TGTGCCAGCAGCATTCGGACGGGCTATGGGGATACGCAGTATTTT
CDR3 protein: CASSIRTGYGDTQYF
V gene: TRBV9
J gene: TRBJ2-3
clone size: NA
D gene: NA

CDR3 DNA: TGTGCCAGCAGCACATACTCGGACGTAAGCACAGATACGCAGTATTTT
CDR3 protein: CASSTYSDVSTDTQYF
V gene: TRBV5-5
J gene: TRBJ2-3
clone size: NA
D gene: NA